The T cell receptor (beta chain) under discussion was sequenced for a study of blood T cell repertoires in COVID-19. Only in-frame clones appear in the TCRdb table, and some are missing; sequencing was by immunoSEQ multiplex PCR. The sample holds 190,000 or so clones, approximately 86% seen once. Everyone who took part was 18 to 89 years old, and they came from over 20 US areas. Donors were grouped by their self-reported clinical history. Sample: PBMCs or T cells enriched from blood (not recorded which). The receptor was isolated from a woman between 25 and 40 years old who had been exposed to COVID-19.

CDR3 nucleotide sequence: TGTGCCAGTAGTGCCCGGACAGGGGTTAGATATGGCTACACCTTC. This sequence encodes CASSARTGVRYGYTF. The chain couples TRBV19 to TRBJ1-2; 9 bases are shared with TRBD1. The CDR3 spans 15 residues. Germline V lookup: CDR1 LNHDA, CDR2 SQIVND (reference sequence). V was pared by 5 bases and J by 5 bases, with 9 bases of the junction left unmatched.